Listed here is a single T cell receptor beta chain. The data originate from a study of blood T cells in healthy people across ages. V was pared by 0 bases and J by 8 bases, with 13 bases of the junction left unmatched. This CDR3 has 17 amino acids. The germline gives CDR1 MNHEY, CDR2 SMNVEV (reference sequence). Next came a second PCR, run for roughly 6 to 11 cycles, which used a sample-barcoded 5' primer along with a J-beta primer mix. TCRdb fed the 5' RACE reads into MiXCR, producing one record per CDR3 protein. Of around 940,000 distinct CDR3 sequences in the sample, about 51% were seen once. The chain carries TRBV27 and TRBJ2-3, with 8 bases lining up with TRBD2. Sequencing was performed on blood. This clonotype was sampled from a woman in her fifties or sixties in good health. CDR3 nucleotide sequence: TGTGCCAGCAGTTTATCCCTCCCGGGAGGGGCTTCTCCTACGCAGTATTTT. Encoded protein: CASSLSLPGGASPTQYF.